This T cell receptor beta chain was sequenced in a study of molecular identifiers for immune sequencing clone quantification. Findings of the study overall: Spiked Jurkat TCR RNA equal to one cell could reportedly be picked out among one million naive cells. Whereas clones above 20 RNA copies held under 1% of naive-cell molecules, they held over 99% of effector molecules.

A CD8+CD4-CCR7+CD45RA+ gate was used to sort naive CD8 T cells. For this clonotype: What it recognizes is unknown.

It was with previously described methods and listed TCR primers that bulk TCR libraries were made. Using its own MiXCR run on the PCR reads, TCRdb lists one record per CDR3 protein. Among 400,000 to 600,000 distinct CDR3 sequences, 25% were seen once, and the ten largest hold approximately 0.8%. This sequence was found in a human donor in good health. Some libraries in this study had Jurkat cell RNA spiked in. The sample taken for sequencing was naive CD8+ T cells from blood, with Jurkat cell RNA spiked in. Subset described: FACS-sorted CD8+CD4-CCR7+CD45RA+ naive T cells.

The CDR3 DNA is TGTGCCAGCAGTTTCTTAGGGGTTGCCTACGAGCAGTACTTC. Amino acids: CASSFLGVAYEQYF. The chain recombines TRBV12-3 or TRBV12-4 with TRBJ2-7; D might be TRBD1 (5 bases). This CDR3 comprises 14 residues. The V gene lost 3 bases and the J gene lost 2 bases, with 11 bases spanning the gap.